The 24 T cell receptor beta chains in this list originate from one sample, sequenced in a study of T cells in Graves' hyperthyroidism and ophthalmopathy. It was RNA transcripts that yielded the amplified TCR beta CDR3 regions. With the HTBI primer set, the TCR CDR3 went through a first round of RT-PCR. MiXCR, run by TCRdb on the multiplex PCR reads, gives a single entry per CDR3 protein. The profile shows hundreds of thousands of distinct CDR3 sequences, 14% to 15% of them singletons. The sample was blood. The receptors come from a man aged 18-30 years with Graves' ophthalmopathy.

This clonotype was seen repeatedly, ten times or more. CDR3 region: CASSQGGSYNSPLHF. The CDR3 DNA sequence: TGTGCCAGCAGTCAGGGTGGATCCTATAATTCACCCCTCCACTTT. This chain joins TRBV12-3 or TRBV12-4 and TRBJ1-6; weak D call: TRBD1 (5 bases). The V gene lost 5 bases and the J gene lost 1 base, with 9 bases spanning the gap. The CDR3 loop spans 15 amino acids.

The rearrangement uses TRBV5-1 and TRBJ2-2; TRBD1 matches at 8 bases. The ends lost 2 bases at V and 6 bases at J; junction bases unmatched: 3. Germline CDR1 and CDR2: SGHRS and YFSETQ. The CDR3 loop spans 14 amino acids. CDR3 protein: CASSLRDRSGELFF. CDR3 coding DNA: TGCGCCAGCAGCTTAAGGGACAGGTCCGGGGAGCTGTTTTTT. The variable domain in full, with the rest retrieved from reference TRBV5-1 and TRBJ2-2, is KAGVTQTPRYLIKTRGQQVTLSCSPISGHRSVSWYQQTPGQGLQFLFEYFSETQRNKGNFPGRFSGRQFSNSRSEMNVSTLELGDSALYLCASSLRDRSGELFFGEGSRLTVL.

The V gene is TRBV9, the J gene TRBJ2-2, with 10 bases fitting TRBD2. This CDR3 spans 16 amino acids. Germline CDR1 reads SGDLS; CDR2 reads YYNGEE. V shed 5 bases, J shed 7 bases, and the junction held 11 bases outside the gene matches. CDR3 residues: CASSSRAGGPGGELFF. CDR3 DNA: TGTGCCAGCAGTTCCCGAGCGGGAGGGCCGGGCGGGGAGCTGTTTTTT.

This clonotype came up a few times. The germline gene is not matched at one end of the junction; a read error may be the cause. The chain couples TRBV5-1 to TRBJ2-7; 7 nucleotides line up with TRBD2. Germline V lookup: CDR1 SGHRS, CDR2 YFSETQ. This CDR3 has 15 residues. The CDR3 protein is CASSLEASGSYERYF. CDR3 sequence (DNA): TGCGCCAGCAGCTTGGAGGCTAGCGGCTCCTACGAGCGGTACTTC.

In DNA, the CDR3 is TGTGCCAGCAGCCGGCGGGGTAGCGGGAGAGAAGAGCAGTACTTC. This translates into CASSRRGSGREEQYF. The genes are TRBV3-1 and TRBJ2-7; 9 bases are a match to TRBD2. Germline V gene sequence: CDR1 LGHDT, CDR2 YNNKEL (reference sequence). The J segment lost 7 bases and the V segment lost 4 bases, leaving 11 bases of the junction unmatched. CDR3 length: 15 amino acids.

This clonotype was picked up many times. The chain links TRBV11-2 to TRBJ1-2, with 7 bases matching TRBD1. Germline V gives CDR1 SGHAT, CDR2 FQNNGV. This CDR3 is built from 11 residues. Germline trimming cut 5 bases from V and 8 bases from J; bases unmatched to any gene: 2. In DNA form, the CDR3 reads TGTGCCAGCAGCGGGGGACAGGGCTACACCTTC. It yields the protein CASSGGQGYTF.

Concerning this clonotype itself: This may stem from a read error, because a much larger clone lies one nucleotide away. This chain uses TRBV7-9 with TRBJ1-1, with D possibly being TRBD1 (5 bases). Germline CDR1 is SEHNR and CDR2 is FQNEAQ (reference sequence). Trimming took 8 bases from V and 4 from J, leaving 5 bases between them. The CDR3 extends over 10 amino acids. CDR3 sequence (DNA): TGTGCCAGCGGGGGCACTGAAGCTTTCTTT. Its translation: CASGGTEAFF.

This clonotype was counted only a few times. The chain carries TRBV5-1 and TRBJ2-6; 7 nucleotides line up with TRBD1. The CDR3 runs to 18 residues. Germline values: CDR1 SGHRS, CDR2 YFSETQ. Trimming cost V 0 bases and J 2 bases; bases outside gene matches: 8. The CDR3 region is CASSLAGTEEAGANVLTF. The DNA for the CDR3 is TGCGCCAGCAGCTTGGCCGGGACAGAGGAGGCTGGGGCCAACGTCCTGACTTTC.

The CDR3: CAISDSHSNQPQHF. DNA of the CDR3: TGTGCCATCAGTGACAGTCATAGCAATCAGCCCCAGCATTTT. The genes are TRBV10-3 and TRBJ1-5, with D uncertain. This CDR3 is built from 14 residues. Germline V gene data show CDR1 as ENHRY and CDR2 as SYGVKD. V was cut by 3 bases and J by 0 bases, with 6 bases left in between.

This sequence joins TRBV13 and TRBJ2-3; TRBD1 matches 9 bases. CDR1 PRHDT and CDR2 FYEKMQ come from the germline V gene (reference sequence). CDR3 length: 15 residues. J lost 4 bases, V lost 4 bases, and 6 bases had no gene match. For the CDR3, the DNA is TGTGCCAGCAGCTCGGGACAGGGATTATCAGATACGCAGTATTTT. Its protein product is CASSSGQGLSDTQYF.

This clonotype appeared a few times. This chain connects TRBV5-1 to TRBJ2-4; 8 bases map to TRBD2. Unmatched junction bases numbered 3, after V lost 0 bases and J lost 1 base. Germline assignment: CDR1 SGHRS and CDR2 YFSETQ. The CDR3 sequence is 16 residues long. CDR3 loop: CASSLAGGVAKNIQYF. CDR3 bases: TGCGCCAGCAGCTTGGCGGGAGGGGTGGCCAAAAACATTCAGTACTTC.

The CDR3, as DNA: TGTGCCTCCAAGCGGGGGGGGGTCCAGGACACCGGGGAGCTGTTTTTT. As protein: CASKRGGVQDTGELFF. The chain recombines TRBV30 with TRBJ2-2, with 10 bases matching TRBD2. The CDR3 runs to 16 residues. Germline assignment: CDR1 GTSNPN and CDR2 SVGIG (reference sequence). The trim removed 7 bases at V and 3 bases at J, leaving 11 bases unmatched.

This clonotype was seen at least ten times. The chain recombines TRBV11-2 with TRBJ1-1, with D perhaps matching TRBD1 (5 bases). The germline gives CDR1 SGHAT, CDR2 FQNNGV. The CDR3 totals 18 residues. V was trimmed by 1 base and J by 4 bases, leaving 22 bases between them. The CDR3 loop is CASSLGGRDPGRRTEAFF. CDR3 DNA: TGTGCCAGCAGCTTAGGGGGACGGGATCCGGGAAGACGCACTGAAGCTTTCTTT.

This chain connects TRBV6-1 to TRBJ2-5; D gene uncertain. The V gene lost 5 bases and the J gene lost 5 bases, with 12 bases spanning the gap. Germline CDR1 MNHNS, CDR2 SASEGT. This CDR3 has 13 amino acids. The CDR3 is CASSSLVRETQYF. CDR3 coding DNA: TGTGCCAGCAGTTCCTTAGTGCGGGAGACCCAGTACTTC.

This clonotype was seen many times. The chain links TRBV24-1 to TRBJ1-5, with a tentative D call TRBD1 (6 bases). CDR3 length equals 13 residues. Trimming took 7 bases from V and 2 from J, leaving 8 bases between them. Looked up from germline, CDR1 is KGHDR and CDR2 is SFDVKD. The CDR3 DNA sequence: TGTGCCACCAGACAGGGACGCAATCAGCCCCAGCATTTT. Encoded protein: CATRQGRNQPQHF.

About this clonotype: This could be a read error, since a much larger clone is one nucleotide away. The J gene is TRBJ1-5, the V gene TRBV6-1, with 7 positions matching TRBD1. This CDR3 spans 15 amino acids. The ends lost 6 bases at V and 1 base at J; junction bases unmatched: 6. Germline CDR1 reads MNHNS; CDR2 reads SASEGT. CDR3 amino acids: CASRETGLSNQPQHF. The CDR3 region has the DNA TGTGCCAGCAGGGAGACAGGGTTGAGCAATCAGCCCCAGCATTTT.

This clonotype was found a few times. A read error may explain this, as a much larger clone is one base away. The chain combines TRBV11-2 with TRBJ2-1; D gene uncertain. CDR1 is SGHAT and CDR2 is FQNNGV in the germline V gene. Trimming shortened V by 5 bases and J by 2 bases, and 16 bases separated the two germline ends. This CDR3 spans 16 amino acids. CDR3 region: CASSSTPALTYNEQFF. DNA for the CDR3: TGTGCCAGCAGCAGTACCCCAGCGCTCACCTACAATGAGCAGTTCTTC. Full variable domain (missing parts from reference TRBV11-2 and TRBJ2-1): EAGVAQSPRYKIIEKRQSVAFWCNPISGHATLYWYQQILGQGPKLLIQFQNNGVVDDSQLPKDRFSAERLKGVDSTLKIQPAKLEDSAVYLCASSSTPALTYNEQFFGPGTRLTVL.

This clonotype has ten or more counts. The gene calls are TRBV7-9 and TRBJ1-2, with a tentative D call TRBD1 (6 bases). The V gene's germline CDR1 is SEHNR and CDR2 FQNEAQ (reference sequence). Between the trimmed V and J ends, which lost 3 bases and 4 bases, there was a span of 18 bases. The length of the CDR3 is 16 residues. CDR3 residues: CASSFGLQGPLYGYTF. The CDR3 coding sequence is TGTGCCAGCAGCTTTGGGTTACAGGGACCCCTCTATGGCTACACCTTC.

This clonotype was seen repeatedly, ten times or more. The V gene is TRBV3-1, the J gene TRBJ1-5; no reliable D call. V was pared by 0 bases and J by 7 bases, with 13 bases between. Per germline, CDR1 LGHDT and CDR2 YNNKEL (reference sequence). This CDR3 spans 15 amino acids. The DNA for the CDR3 is TGTGCCAGCAGCCAAGATATATCGGGAGGCCAGCCCCAGCATTTT. Protein: CASSQDISGGQPQHF.

The V and J genes are TRBV10-1 and TRBJ1-4; the match to TRBD1 covers 7 bases. Germline CDR1 and CDR2: WNHNN and SYGVQD (reference sequence). The CDR3 sequence is 14 residues long. V dropped 1 base and J dropped 7; count of bases not matched to a gene: 3. The chain's CDR3 is CASSEYRGGEKLFF. The CDR3 bases are TGCGCCAGCAGTGAGTACAGGGGAGGTGAAAAACTGTTTTTT.

V is TRBV6-2 or TRBV6-3 and J is TRBJ2-7; 7 bases fit TRBD2. From germline, CDR1 is MNHEY and CDR2 SVGEGT. This CDR3 spans 15 amino acids. The J segment lost 8 bases and the V segment lost 5 bases, leaving 15 bases of the junction unmatched. The CDR3 reads CASSAKAAGDVQQYF. In nucleotides, the CDR3 is TGTGCCAGCAGTGCCAAAGCGGCGGGAGACGTGCAGCAGTACTTC.

This clonotype was recorded at least ten times. This rearrangement joins TRBV11-2 to TRBJ2-7, with D perhaps TRBD1 (6 bases). The CDR3 is 15 amino acids. CDR1 and CDR2 from the germline V gene are SGHAT and FQNNGV. V lost 5 bases and J lost 3, with 17 bases in between. The CDR3 here is CASSHSRDIYYEQYF. In nucleotides, the CDR3 is TGTGCCAGCAGCCATTCCCGGGACATTTACTACGAGCAGTACTTC.

This clonotype was recorded many times. The chain has TRBV2 and TRBJ2-6; D unclear. V lost 9 bases, J lost 0 bases, and 9 bases lay in between. The CDR3 is 14 amino acids. Germline V gene lookup returns CDR1 SNHLY and CDR2 FYNNEI. CDR3 DNA sequence: TGTGCCAGAGGCCAGAGCTCTGGGGCCAACGTCCTGACTTTC. Translated: CARGQSSGANVLTF.

CDR3 DNA sequence: TGTGCCAGTAGTGTCGCCGGGACTAGAGGCACAGATACGCAGTATTTT. This sequence encodes CASSVAGTRGTDTQYF. The chain uses TRBV19 and TRBJ2-3, with 8 bases aligning to TRBD2. The CDR3 is 16 amino acids. Germline assignment: CDR1 LNHDA and CDR2 SQIVND (reference sequence). With 5 bases clipped from V and 1 base from J, the junction kept 8 bases outside the gene matches.